A selection of T cell receptor beta chains follows, all from one sample in a study of T cell changes during pregnancy in multiple sclerosis. Method: immunoSEQ multiplex PCR; TCRdb's copy keeps in-frame clones and lacks some. The sample has fewer than 85,000 clones; more than 90% are singletons. The sample was peripheral blood, taken in the second trimester of pregnancy. These receptors originate from a female donor with multiple sclerosis, enrolled in a pregnancy study. Both conserved end residues are trimmed from each CDR3. A D gene is named only where the DNA matches it firmly.

D gene,V gene,CDR3 protein
.,TRBV7-9,ASSYTSGGYT
.,TRBV5-4,ASSSDRTSYEQY
.,TRBV29-1,SVEDQGSRRGEQY
.,TRBV28,ASYDRYTEAF
TRBD1,TRBV18,ASSPPDGTVLGDGYT
TRBD2,TRBV6-5,ASRRAGDQETQY
TRBD2,TRBV5-1,ASREAPSAYEQY
TRBD2,TRBV11-3,ASSPRLAGGYNEQF
TRBD1,TRBV7-6,ASSPRAAGTAYGYT
TRBD1,TRBV7-2,ASSLGTGGSPLH
TRBD1,TRBV5-1,ASKTGQDNEKLF
.,TRBV7-9,ASSLEAEQY
.,TRBV6-6,VVIIRVEAF
.,TRBV1,TSNGQGPDCQPQH
.,TRBV19,ASSPGQTGELF
TRBD1,TRBV5-1,ASSLGTGGLQETQY
.,TRBV4-1,ASSRVPSVHREKLF
.,TRBV6-5,ASSYSDGNPYEQY
TRBD1,TRBV7-2,ASSLGGTGRAF
TRBD2,TRBV29-1,SVLAGEETQY
TRBD2,TRBV5-4,ASRNQAGTSDTGELF
.,TRBV18,ASSLEADNYGYT
TRBD2,TRBV28,ASSTPLAGVGDTQY
TRBD1,TRBV5-4,ASSGQGGEKLF
.,TRBV19,ASSTDSLNQPQH
.,TRBV7-2,ASSLAGGETQY
.,TRBV19,ASSRKRDSQETQY
.,TRBV5-1,ASSFGDEQF
.,TRBV6-5,ASSYSSGGNTDTQY
.,TRBV18,ASSPLSGETQY
.,TRBV6-1,ASSRTAYEQY
TRBD2,TRBV6-4,ASSRTSGGFSNTGELF
.,TRBV6-1,ASRARGLDTIY
.,TRBV10-3,AISESSFNEQF
TRBD1,TRBV7-6,ASSLGKTNRGVNEKLF
.,TRBV6-5,ASSLDSGNQPQH
.,TRBV28,ASSLAGSGTGELF
TRBD1,TRBV30,AWRTGPDTQY
TRBD2,TRBV6-1,ASSGFLAGGMDTQY
.,TRBV4-2,ASSKDIWGVEAF
TRBD1,TRBV9,ASSVRTGGLSYT
TRBD2,TRBV30,AWSDRLAGGRNTQY
.,TRBV5-1,ASSFGRGHSPLH
.,TRBV7-9,ASSLATGGSGLNQPQH
.,TRBV5-4,ASSLRGTKPQH
TRBD1,TRBV9,ASSVARDRKSPLH
.,TRBV6-5,ASSYTQDRNQPQH
.,TRBV5-8,ASSWGAGGETQY
TRBD2,TRBV6-5,ASSFQPAGGPYEQY
.,TRBV18,ASSPPGGAYEQY
TRBD1,TRBV19,ASSDTGGAGQPQH
TRBD1,TRBV5-1,ASSTDRVETQY